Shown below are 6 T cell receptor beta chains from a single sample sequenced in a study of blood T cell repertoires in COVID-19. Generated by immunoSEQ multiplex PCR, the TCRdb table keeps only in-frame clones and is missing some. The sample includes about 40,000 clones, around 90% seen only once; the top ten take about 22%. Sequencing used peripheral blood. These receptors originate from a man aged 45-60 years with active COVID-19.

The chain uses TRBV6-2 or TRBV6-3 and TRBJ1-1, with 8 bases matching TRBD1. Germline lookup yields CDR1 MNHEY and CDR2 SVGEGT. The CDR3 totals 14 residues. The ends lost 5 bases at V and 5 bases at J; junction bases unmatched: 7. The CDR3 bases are TGTGCCAGCAGTCAGCAGGGGGCGGGAACTGAAGCTTTCTTT. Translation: CASSQQGAGTEAFF.

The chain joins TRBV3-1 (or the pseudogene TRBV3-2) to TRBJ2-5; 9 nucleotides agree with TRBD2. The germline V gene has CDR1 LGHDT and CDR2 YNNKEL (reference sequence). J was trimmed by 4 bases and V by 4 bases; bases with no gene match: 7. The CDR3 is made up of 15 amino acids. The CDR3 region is CASSRISGSVETQYF. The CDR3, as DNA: TGTGCCAGCAGCCGGATTAGCGGGAGTGTAGAGACCCAGTACTTC.

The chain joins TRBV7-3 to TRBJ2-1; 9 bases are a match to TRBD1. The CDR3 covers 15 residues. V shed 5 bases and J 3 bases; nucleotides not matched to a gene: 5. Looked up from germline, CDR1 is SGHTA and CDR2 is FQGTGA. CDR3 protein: CASSPRQGVYNEQFF. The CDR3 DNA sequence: TGTGCCAGCAGCCCGAGACAGGGGGTCTACAATGAGCAGTTCTTC.

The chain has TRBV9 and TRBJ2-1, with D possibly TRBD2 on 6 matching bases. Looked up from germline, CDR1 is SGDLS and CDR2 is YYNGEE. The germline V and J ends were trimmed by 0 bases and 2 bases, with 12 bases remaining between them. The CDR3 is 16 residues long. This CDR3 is CASSVDRGGAYNEQFF. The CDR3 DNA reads TGTGCCAGCAGCGTAGATAGGGGAGGCGCCTACAATGAGCAGTTCTTC.

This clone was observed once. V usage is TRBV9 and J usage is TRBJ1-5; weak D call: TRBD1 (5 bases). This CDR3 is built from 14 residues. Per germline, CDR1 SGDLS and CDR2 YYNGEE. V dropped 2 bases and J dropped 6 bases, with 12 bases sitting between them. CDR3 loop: CASSVGQGSQPQHF. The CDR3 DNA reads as TGTGCCAGCAGCGTCGGGCAGGGAAGTCAGCCCCAGCATTTT.

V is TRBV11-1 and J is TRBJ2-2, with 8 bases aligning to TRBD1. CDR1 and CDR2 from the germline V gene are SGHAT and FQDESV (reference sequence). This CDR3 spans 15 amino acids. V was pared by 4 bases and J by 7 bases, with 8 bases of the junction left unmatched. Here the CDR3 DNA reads TGTGCCAGCAGCTCCGGACAGGGAAAGGGCGGGGAGCTGTTTTTT. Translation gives CASSSGQGKGGELFF. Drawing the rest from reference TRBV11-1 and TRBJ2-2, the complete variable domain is EAEVAQSPRYKITEKSQAVAFWCDPISGHATLYWYRQILGQGPELLVQFQDESVVDDSQLPKDRFSAERLKGVDSTLKIQPAELGDSAMYLCASSSGQGKGGELFFGEGSRLTVL.